These 15 T cell receptor beta chains were sequenced from one sample in a study of vaccination and CD4 T cells after COVID-19. Specified treatment: roughly ten-day PBMC culture with coronavirus spike peptide pools or control peptides (ViraFEST assay). These TCRs are of unknown antigen specificity. Researchers used the Oncomine TCR Beta short-read assay to sequence DNA from cultured CD4+ T cells. MiXCR, applied by TCRdb to the PCR reads, yields one record per CDR3 protein. The table records roughly 13,000 distinct CDR3 sequences, about 50% of them present only once. Sequencing used CD4+ T cells from blood, cultured in vitro. The receptor source for this set is a human donor who had recovered from COVID-19.

A remark on this clonotype: Germline and junction disagree at one end, which may indicate a read error. V gene TRBV7-9 combines with J gene TRBJ2-3; TRBD2 matches at 10 bases. The CDR3 length is 15 residues. Germline lookup yields CDR1 SEHNR and CDR2 FQNEAQ (reference sequence). The CDR3 reads CASSISGGTTDTQYF. Here the CDR3 DNA reads TGCGCCAGCAGCATTAGCGGGGGGACCACAGATACGCAGTATTTT.

The chain joins TRBV18 to TRBJ1-1; 8 positions match TRBD1. The CDR3 is 14 residues long. Germline values: CDR1 KGHSH, CDR2 LQKENI. V dropped 3 bases and J dropped 3; count of bases not matched to a gene: 3. The DNA for the CDR3 is TGTGCCAGCTCACCCGAGACAGGGGACACTGAAGCTTTCTTT. Residues: CASSPETGDTEAFF.

The rearrangement uses TRBV7-2 and TRBJ1-6, with D possibly matching TRBD1 (6 bases). V was shortened by 5 bases and J by 7 bases, with 15 bases between the two germline ends. Germline CDR1 and CDR2: SGHTA and FQGNSA. The CDR3 covers 15 residues. CDR3 in amino acids: CASSQDRVENSPLHF. The CDR3 coding sequence is TGTGCCAGCAGCCAGGACAGAGTAGAGAATTCACCCCTCCACTTT.

The sample holds a few counts of this clonotype. This sequence joins TRBV2 and TRBJ2-3; TRBD2 might be the D (6 bases). Trimming stripped 10 bases from V and 5 bases from J, with 13 bases between. Germline CDR1 and CDR2: SNHLY and FYNNEI. This CDR3 region has 12 residues. The CDR3 sequence is CATKRAGDTQYF. As DNA, the CDR3 is TGTGCCACCAAGCGGGCGGGAGATACGCAGTATTTT.

In its sample, this clonotype was seen once. The V gene is TRBV20-1, the J gene TRBJ2-3; 14 bases map to TRBD2. Germline loops: CDR1 DFQATT, CDR2 SNEGSKA (reference sequence). Unmatched junction bases numbered 3, after V lost 1 base and J lost 0 bases. The CDR3 covers 17 residues. This chain's CDR3 is CSARGGTSGGSTDTQYF. For the CDR3, the DNA is TGCAGTGCTAGAGGAGGGACTAGCGGGGGAAGCACAGATACGCAGTATTTT.

The chain uses TRBV23-1 and TRBJ1-6; weak D call: TRBD1 (5 bases). TRBV23-1 is recorded as an ORF, its role being uncertain. The length of the CDR3 is 13 residues. The germline V and J ends were trimmed by 7 bases and 9 bases, with 13 bases remaining between them. Here the CDR3 DNA reads TGCGCCAGCATGGACACTCGAAGTTCACCCCTCCACTTT. It translates to CASMDTRSSPLHF.

The V gene is TRBV5-1, the J gene TRBJ1-2; D might be TRBD1 (5 bases). The germline CDR1 and CDR2 sequences are SGHRS and YFSETQ. Trimming cost V 5 bases and J 0 bases, with 14 bases left between them. This CDR3 is built from 15 residues. The CDR3 is CASSYGTFSNYGYTF. In DNA form, the CDR3 reads TGCGCCAGCAGTTACGGGACGTTCTCTAACTATGGCTACACCTTC.

The V call is TRBV6-1, the J call TRBJ1-6; D remains ambiguous. CDR1 is MNHNS, CDR2 SASEGT, per germline. Trimming took off 7 bases at V and 7 bases at J, with 8 bases between the two ends. The CDR3 is 12 residues long. CDR3 amino acids: CASTEPNSPLHF. As DNA, the CDR3 is TGTGCCAGCACCGAACCAAATTCACCCCTCCACTTT.

This clonotype is medium-sized (0.01 to 0.1%) by share. The chain has TRBV7-9 and TRBJ2-5; possible D gene TRBD2, 5 bases. The CDR3 runs 15 residues. From germline, CDR1 is SEHNR and CDR2 FQNEAQ (reference sequence). V was clipped by 0 bases and J by 4 bases, with 12 bases between them. In DNA form, the CDR3 reads TGTGCCAGCAGCTTAGCGGACTTCGCTCTAGAGACCCAGTACTTC. It specifies CASSLADFALETQYF.

The CDR3 DNA sequence: TGTGCCAGCAGGACACCGGGACAGGGGGACTCATTAAACACTGAAGCTTTCTTT. Translated, it gives CASRTPGQGDSLNTEAFF. This rearrangement joins TRBV2 to TRBJ1-1, with 11 nucleotides matching TRBD1. Germline-derived CDR1 and CDR2 are SNHLY and FYNNEI. V was clipped by 6 bases and J by 2 bases; unmatched bases: 14. This CDR3 comprises 18 residues.

This rearrangement joins TRBV2 to TRBJ2-5, with a possible D match to TRBD1 (5 bases). Trimming shortened V by 6 bases and J by 2 bases, and 10 bases separated the two germline ends. The CDR3 is made up of 13 amino acids. The germline V gene encodes CDR1 SNHLY and CDR2 FYNNEI. The CDR3 protein is CASSSQVQETQYF. The CDR3 coding sequence is TGTGCCAGCAGCTCACAGGTTCAAGAGACCCAGTACTTC.

Only a few counts were recorded for this clonotype. The chain has TRBV20-1 and TRBJ2-3, with TRBD1 matching 9 bases. Germline values: CDR1 DFQATT, CDR2 SNEGSKA (reference sequence). The CDR3 runs 15 residues. V shed 0 bases, J shed 1 base, and the junction held 2 bases outside the gene matches. The CDR3 sequence: CSARDGTGRTDTQYF. The CDR3 region has the DNA TGCAGTGCTAGAGATGGGACAGGGCGCACAGATACGCAGTATTTT.

The rearrangement links TRBV5-1 to TRBJ1-2, with 8 bases aligning to TRBD1. The V gene end was trimmed by 0 bases and the J gene end by 2 bases; junction bases not matched to a gene: 3. The CDR3 runs 15 residues. The germline CDR1 and CDR2 sequences are SGHRS and YFSETQ. The DNA of the CDR3 is TGCGCCAGCAGCTTGGCCTCAGGGGGCAACTATGGCTACACCTTC. Its protein is CASSLASGGNYGYTF.

This clonotype was seen a handful of times. The chain employs TRBV19 and TRBJ1-2; 10 positions agree with TRBD1. The CDR3 is 15 amino acids. CDR1 is LNHDA, CDR2 SQIVND, per germline (reference sequence). Trimming at V came to 3 bases and at J to 3 bases, leaving 4 bases not matched to a gene. In DNA, the CDR3 is TGTGCCAGTAGTATCCAGACAGGGGGCGACTATGGCTACACCTTC. The encoded protein is CASSIQTGGDYGYTF.

The chain recombines TRBV30 with TRBJ1-2; weak D call: TRBD1 (5 bases). Trimming pared 2 bases from V and 7 bases from J, leaving 20 bases between. CDR1 and CDR2 (germline): GTSNPN, SVGIG (reference sequence). The CDR3 is made up of 15 amino acids. CDR3 DNA: TGTGCCTGGAGTTATTCCGACAGCCGAATAGGTGGCTACACCTTC. Residues: CAWSYSDSRIGGYTF. Using reference TRBV30 and TRBJ1-2 for the parts outside the CDR3, the full variable domain is SQTIHQWPATLVQPVGSPLSLECTVEGTSNPNLYWYRQAAGRGLQLLFYSVGIGQISSEVPQNLSASRPQDRQFILSSKKLLLSDSGFYLCAWSYSDSRIGGYTFGSGTRLTVV.